A single sample gave rise to the 23 T cell receptor beta chains below, sequenced in a study of TIL therapy for anti-PD-1-resistant metastatic lung cancer. Documented time point: pre-treatment sample, taken before nivolumab and TIL therapy. The immunoSEQ assay was v3. Produced via immunoSEQ multiplex PCR; TCRdb's table is partial and in-frame only. The sample shows some 60,000 clones, approximately 69% of them seen only once. The sample in question was blood, obtained at baseline. These receptors came from a person aged 25 to 80 with non-small cell lung cancer.

J is TRBJ2-5 and V is TRBV6-5, with 7 bases matching TRBD2. This CDR3 has 12 amino acids. CDR1 and CDR2 from the germline V gene are MNHEY and SVGAGI. V shed 2 bases and J 7 bases; nucleotides not matched to a gene: 1. In DNA, the CDR3 is TGTGCCAGCAGTTACAGCGGGGCGACCCAGTACTTC. Translated: CASSYSGATQYF.

The rearrangement joins TRBV6-1 to TRBJ2-7, with 9 nucleotides matching TRBD2. V lost 6 bases and J lost 1; bases outside the gene matches: 7. Germline V CDR1 and CDR2: MNHNS, SASEGT. The CDR3 loop spans 15 amino acids. CDR3 sequence (DNA): TGTGCCAGCAGGGTGACTAGCGGACCTTCCTACGAGCAGTACTTC. This gives the protein CASRVTSGPSYEQYF.

This clone appeared a few times. J is TRBJ1-2 and V is TRBV7-2; D possibly corresponds to TRBD1 (6 bases). This CDR3 has 12 residues. Trimming shortened V by 6 bases and J by 14 bases, and 19 bases separated the two germline ends. Germline loops: CDR1 SGHTA, CDR2 FQGNSA. CDR3 loop: CASSTGGGIGTF. The CDR3 bases are TGTGCCAGCAGTACGGGAGGGGGTATAGGGACCTTC.

The chain has TRBV10-3 and TRBJ1-2; D may be TRBD1 (5 bases). Germline V gene sequence: CDR1 ENHRY, CDR2 SYGVKD. Between the trimmed V and J ends, which lost 2 bases and 2 bases, there was a span of 6 bases. The CDR3 runs 13 residues. Here the CDR3 DNA reads TGTGCCATCAGTGAGCAGGGAAACTATGGCTACACCTTC. Translation gives CAISEQGNYGYTF.

This clone was recorded only once. The chain employs TRBV6-6 and TRBJ1-1, with a possible D match to TRBD1 (6 bases). The CDR3 extends over 15 amino acids. Germline-derived CDR1 and CDR2 are MNHNY and SVGAGI (reference sequence). The V end was cut by 6 bases, the J end by 1 base, with 15 bases between. CDR3 in amino acids: CASSLKTGSNTEAFF. Written as DNA, the CDR3 is TGTGCCAGCAGCCTAAAGACAGGTTCGAACACTGAAGCTTTCTTT.

The V gene is TRBV11-3, the J gene TRBJ2-2; 9 nucleotides line up with TRBD2. This CDR3 has 15 amino acids. V gave up 0 bases and J gave up 5 bases; unmatched junction bases: 1. In germline, CDR1 is SGHNT, CDR2 YENEEA. This CDR3 reads CASSLDSGRTGELFF. For the CDR3, the DNA is TGTGCCAGCAGCTTAGACAGCGGGAGGACCGGGGAGCTGTTTTTT.

The chain uses TRBV9 and TRBJ2-3; D perhaps matches TRBD1 (6 bases). The CDR3 length is 14 residues. V was pared by 0 bases and J by 3 bases, with 8 bases between. The V gene's germline CDR1 is SGDLS and CDR2 YYNGEE. The CDR3 nucleotides are TGTGCCAGCAGCGTAGGGCAGGGGACAGATACGCAGTATTTT. Its translation: CASSVGQGTDTQYF.

The DNA for the CDR3 is TGTGCCAGCAGCCCCGAGAGAAATCAGCCCCAGCATTTT. The encoded protein is CASSPERNQPQHF. The chain couples TRBV11-2 to TRBJ1-5; no clear D. Germline CDR1 is SGHAT and CDR2 is FQNNGV. This CDR3 region has 13 residues. V lost 5 bases and J lost 4, with 9 bases in between. The full variable domain, with the rest looked up from reference TRBV11-2 and TRBJ1-5, is EAGVAQSPRYKIIEKRQSVAFWCNPISGHATLYWYQQILGQGPKLLIQFQNNGVVDDSQLPKDRFSAERLKGVDSTLKIQPAKLEDSAVYLCASSPERNQPQHFGDGTRLSIL.

By proportion, this clone is medium-sized (0.01 to 0.1%). The J gene is TRBJ2-1, the V gene TRBV6-1; D gene unclear. Germline assignment: CDR1 MNHNS and CDR2 SASEGT. Trimming took 1 base from V and 0 from J, leaving 7 bases between them. This CDR3 comprises 15 residues. The DNA of the CDR3 is TGTGCCAGCAGTGAAGAGGTGAGCTCCTACAATGAGCAGTTCTTC. Its protein is CASSEEVSSYNEQFF.

The chain recombines TRBV19 with TRBJ2-2, with 9 positions matching TRBD1. The CDR3 is made up of 15 amino acids. Losses at the gene ends were 7 bases for V and 6 bases for J; bases not matched to a gene: 9. Germline CDR1 is LNHDA and CDR2 is SQIVND (reference sequence). The CDR3 sequence is CASTTGTGWAGELFF. The CDR3 nucleotides read TGTGCCAGTACTACTGGGACAGGGTGGGCCGGGGAGCTGTTTTTT.

This rearrangement joins TRBV27 to TRBJ1-2; D uncertain. Trimming cost V 3 bases and J 6 bases, with 14 bases left between them. The CDR3 is 14 residues long. Germline CDR1 MNHEY, CDR2 SMNVEV (reference sequence). CDR3 sequence reads: CASSFLPLGDGYTF. For the CDR3, the DNA is TGTGCCAGCAGTTTCCTTCCCCTCGGAGATGGCTACACCTTC.

The table lists this clone with a count of one. The rearrangement links TRBV11-3 to TRBJ2-3; D may be TRBD2 (5 bases). Trimming left V 5 bases short and J 4 bases short, with 10 bases between. The CDR3 is 13 residues long. Looked up from germline, CDR1 is SGHNT and CDR2 is YENEEA. The CDR3 nucleotides read TGTGCCAGCAGCCTCCGGGGTCCAGATACGCAGTATTTT. Translated: CASSLRGPDTQYF.

The chain recombines TRBV4-1 with TRBJ1-2; TRBD1 is a possible D gene (5 bases). V was cut by 0 bases and J by 4 bases, with 18 bases left in between. CDR3 length: 17 residues. CDR1 is MGHRA, CDR2 YSYEKL, per germline. CDR3 sequence: CASSQDLWDRTFYGYTF. The CDR3 region has the DNA TGCGCCAGCAGCCAAGATCTCTGGGACCGAACTTTCTATGGCTACACCTTC.

This clone appeared a single time. The chain is built from TRBV7-9 and TRBJ2-3, with D tentatively TRBD2 (6 bases). The V end lost 5 bases, the J end lost 4 bases, and 19 bases lay between the germline ends. Germline V lookup: CDR1 SEHNR, CDR2 FQNEAQ (reference sequence). This CDR3 is built from 16 residues. CDR3 bases: TGTGCCAGCAGCCCAGGGAGGCTAGGGTTAGCAGATACGCAGTATTTT. This codes for CASSPGRLGLADTQYF.

The V gene is TRBV2, the J gene TRBJ1-5, with D hard to call. The germline V and J ends were trimmed by 11 bases and 3 bases, with 14 bases remaining between them. The length of the CDR3 is 13 residues. The V gene's germline CDR1 is SNHLY and CDR2 FYNNEI. In DNA form, the CDR3 reads TGTGCCTCGAGACGGGAGAACAATCAGCCCCAGCATTTT. This translates into CASRRENNQPQHF. The full variable domain, rest sourced from reference TRBV2 and TRBJ1-5, is EPEVTQTPSHQVTQMGQEVILRCVPISNHLYFYWYRQILGQKVEFLVSFYNNEISEKSEIFDDQFSVERPDGSNFTLKIRSTKLEDSAMYFCASRRENNQPQHFGDGTRLSIL.

V gene TRBV5-4 combines with J gene TRBJ1-1; tentatively, D is TRBD1 (6 bases). Trimming removed 7 bases from V and 3 bases from J, with 13 bases in between. Germline V gives CDR1 SGHNT, CDR2 YYREEE (reference sequence). The length of the CDR3 is 13 residues. CDR3 sequence (DNA): TGTGCCAGCCACAGGGTGGATTACACTGAAGCTTTCTTT. Amino acids: CASHRVDYTEAFF.

This clone turned up a few times. The chain carries TRBV6-5 and TRBJ1-2; no definite D call. The CDR3 is 12 residues long. CDR1 is MNHEY and CDR2 is SVGAGI in the germline V gene. Trimming took 5 bases from V and 4 from J, leaving 8 bases between them. CDR3 sequence: CASSNRAYGYTF. The DNA for the CDR3 is TGTGCCAGCAGTAACCGGGCCTATGGCTACACCTTC.

The rearrangement uses TRBV5-6 and TRBJ1-1; D ambiguous. The germline V and J ends were trimmed by 0 bases and 6 bases, with 9 bases remaining between them. This CDR3 has 13 residues. Per the germline V gene, CDR1 is SGHDT and CDR2 is YYEEEE. The CDR3 coding sequence is TGTGCCAGCAGCTTGGCCTCTAGGTCTGAAGCTTTCTTT. Translated, it gives CASSLASRSEAFF.

The rearrangement uses TRBV6-6 and TRBJ1-2, with TRBD1 identical over 7 bases. V trimming: 5 bases; J trimming: 7 bases; junction bases outside the gene matches: 10. Germline V lookup: CDR1 MNHNY, CDR2 SVGAGI (reference sequence). This CDR3 is built from 14 residues. The CDR3 reads CASSPDPGGFGYTF. The CDR3 DNA is TGTGCCAGCAGTCCCGACCCAGGGGGGTTTGGCTACACCTTC.

The rearrangement joins TRBV7-9 to TRBJ1-1; 8 nucleotides match TRBD1. With V trimmed by 5 bases and J by 4 bases, 6 bases remained unmatched. The CDR3 length is 14 residues. CDR1 is SEHNR and CDR2 is FQNEAQ in the germline V gene (reference sequence). This CDR3 is CASSLQGAITEAFF. The CDR3 nucleotides read TGTGCCAGCAGCCTCCAGGGGGCGATCACTGAAGCTTTCTTT.

The rearrangement joins TRBV4-2 to TRBJ2-5, with TRBD1 matching 7 bases. The V and J ends lost 1 base and 2 bases, in that order; junction bases with no gene match: 1. CDR3 size: 14 residues. CDR1 and CDR2 (germline): LGHNA, YNFKEQ. The CDR3 spells CASSQGDSQETQYF. The CDR3 nucleotides are TGTGCCAGCAGCCAAGGGGACAGTCAAGAGACCCAGTACTTC.

This clone showed up just a few times. This chain joins TRBV7-9 and TRBJ2-3; perhaps TRBD1 as D (5 bases). Trimming removed 5 bases at V and 4 bases at J, with 22 bases between. This CDR3 comprises 17 residues. Per the germline V gene, CDR1 is SEHNR and CDR2 is FQNEAQ (reference sequence). Here the CDR3 DNA reads TGTGCCAGCAGCCCGATCTCGGGCAGGGTATCGGCAGATACGCAGTATTTT. As protein: CASSPISGRVSADTQYF.

The chain links TRBV30 to TRBJ2-6, with D perhaps matching TRBD1 (6 bases). CDR1 and CDR2 from the germline V gene are GTSNPN and SVGIG (reference sequence). V was cut by 3 bases and J by 3 bases, with 21 bases left in between. The CDR3 length is 18 residues. CDR3 loop: CAWSREATGLNGANVLTF. The CDR3 nucleotides are TGTGCCTGGAGCAGAGAGGCGACAGGCCTCAATGGGGCCAACGTCCTGACTTTC.